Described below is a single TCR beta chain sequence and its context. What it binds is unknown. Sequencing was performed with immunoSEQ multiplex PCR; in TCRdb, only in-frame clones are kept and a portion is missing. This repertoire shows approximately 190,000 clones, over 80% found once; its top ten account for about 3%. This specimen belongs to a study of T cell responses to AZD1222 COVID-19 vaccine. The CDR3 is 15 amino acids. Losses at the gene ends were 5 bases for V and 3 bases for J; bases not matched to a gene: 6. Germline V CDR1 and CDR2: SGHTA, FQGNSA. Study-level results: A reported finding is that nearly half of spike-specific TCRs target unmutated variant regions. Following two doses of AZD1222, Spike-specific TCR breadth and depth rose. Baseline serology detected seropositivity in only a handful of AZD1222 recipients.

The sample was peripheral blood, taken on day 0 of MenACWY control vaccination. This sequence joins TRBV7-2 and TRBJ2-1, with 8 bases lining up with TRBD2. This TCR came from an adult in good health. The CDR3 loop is CASSQSGRGYNEQFF. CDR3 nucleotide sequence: TGTGCCAGCAGCCAGAGCGGGAGAGGCTACAATGAGCAGTTCTTC.